These 9 T cell receptor beta chains were all obtained from the same sample, sequenced in a study of T cells in Graves' hyperthyroidism and ophthalmopathy. From RNA transcripts, TCR beta CDR3 regions were amplified. HTBI primers were employed in a first-round RT-PCR of the TCR CDR3. One entry per CDR3 protein results from TCRdb running MiXCR on the multiplex PCR reads. The table lists hundreds of thousands of distinct CDR3 sequences, about 15% of them singletons. The specimen was blood. Every receptor here comes from a woman aged 40 to 50 with Graves' hyperthyroidism.

This clonotype was picked up a small number of times. J is TRBJ2-6 and V is TRBV20-1, with TRBD1 identical over 8 bases. V was clipped by 7 bases and J by 3 bases; unmatched bases: 8. The CDR3 sequence is 15 residues long. CDR1 and CDR2 from the germline V gene are DFQATT and SNEGSKA (reference sequence). The CDR3 protein is CSVRQGSSGANVLTF. The CDR3 bases are TGCAGTGTACGACAGGGGTCAAGTGGGGCCAACGTCCTGACTTTC.

This clonotype appeared a few times. The chain recombines TRBV10-2 with TRBJ2-1; D tentatively reads TRBD1 or TRBD2 (5 bases each). The germline V gene encodes CDR1 WSHSY and CDR2 SAAADI. Trimming shortened V by 11 bases and J by 8 bases, and 13 bases separated the two germline ends. The CDR3 totals 11 residues. The CDR3 protein is CAAWLGDEQFF. The CDR3 DNA follows: TGCGCCGCTTGGTTGGGGGATGAGCAGTTCTTC.

This clonotype showed up many times. This chain links TRBV20-1 with TRBJ1-1, with TRBD1 matching 7 bases. The V gene's germline CDR1 is DFQATT and CDR2 SNEGSKA (reference sequence). J gave up 4 bases and V 4 bases, and 9 bases lay outside the gene matches. The CDR3 totals 14 residues. CDR3 sequence reads: CSAIPGTDGTEAFF. In nucleotides, the CDR3 is TGCAGTGCTATCCCCGGGACAGACGGCACTGAAGCTTTCTTT.

This sequence joins TRBV27 and TRBJ2-5; 10 bases match TRBD2. The CDR3 runs to 14 residues. Germline V gene sequence: CDR1 MNHEY, CDR2 SMNVEV (reference sequence). After removal of 5 bases from V and 4 bases from J, the junction contained 4 bases not matched to a gene. DNA for the CDR3: TGTGCCAGCAGTCTAAGCGGGAGGGCAGAGACCCAGTACTTC. Protein product: CASSLSGRAETQYF.

This chain connects TRBV29-1 to TRBJ1-1; 10 nucleotides match TRBD1. Trimming cost V 2 bases and J 6 bases; bases outside gene matches: 3. The germline CDR1 and CDR2 sequences are SQVTM and ANQGSEA. The CDR3 is 13 amino acids. CDR3 nucleotides: TGCAGCGTTGAAAGGGACAGGGGAGCTGAAGCTTTCTTT. Translation: CSVERDRGAEAFF. Together with reference TRBV29-1 and TRBJ1-1, the CDR3 gives the full variable domain: SAVISQKPSRDICQRGTSLTIQCQVDSQVTMMFWYRQQPGQSLTLIATANQGSEATYESGFVIDKFPISRPNLTFSTLTVSNMSPEDSSIYLCSVERDRGAEAFFGQGTRLTVV.

This clonotype was detected ten times or more. The V and J genes are TRBV6-1 and TRBJ2-3; D call uncertain. V was cut by 4 bases and J by 3 bases, with 8 bases left in between. The CDR3 has 13 residues. CDR1 is MNHNS, CDR2 SASEGT, per germline. The chain's CDR3 is CASSAPKTDTQYF. The DNA of the CDR3 is TGTGCCAGCAGTGCCCCCAAGACAGATACGCAGTATTTT.

Many counts were recorded for this clonotype. This rearrangement joins TRBV5-4 to TRBJ2-5; 9 positions match TRBD2. Germline CDR1 and CDR2: SGHNT and YYREEE (reference sequence). The ends lost 4 bases at V and 5 bases at J; junction bases unmatched: 6. This CDR3 contains 14 residues. The DNA of the CDR3 is TGTGCCAGCAGCCAACAGGCGGGGGGGGAGACCCAGTACTTC. It is translated as CASSQQAGGETQYF.

This clonotype appeared many times. The gene calls are TRBV6-1 and TRBJ1-2; D might be TRBD1 (6 bases). V gave up 6 bases and J gave up 2 bases, with 16 bases separating them. The germline CDR1 and CDR2 sequences are MNHNS and SASEGT. The CDR3 is 15 residues long. The CDR3 loop reads CASRFQGRSNYGYTF. DNA for the CDR3: TGTGCCAGCAGATTCCAGGGGAGATCAAACTATGGCTACACCTTC.

This clonotype appeared a few times. The chain couples TRBV19 to TRBJ2-2; 7 bases match TRBD2. The V gene end was trimmed by 1 base and the J gene end by 0 bases; junction bases not matched to a gene: 2. The CDR3 is 16 residues long. From germline, CDR1 is LNHDA and CDR2 SQIVND (reference sequence). The CDR3 spells CASSIVGGANTGELFF. In DNA, the CDR3 is TGTGCCAGTAGTATAGTGGGGGGGGCGAACACCGGGGAGCTGTTTTTT. Full variable domain (outside the CDR3, taken from reference TRBV19 and TRBJ2-2): DGGITQSPKYLFRKEGQNVTLSCEQNLNHDAMYWYRQDPGQGLRLIYYSQIVNDFQKGDIAEGYSVSREKKESFPLTVTSAQKNPTAFYLCASSIVGGANTGELFFGEGSRLTVL.